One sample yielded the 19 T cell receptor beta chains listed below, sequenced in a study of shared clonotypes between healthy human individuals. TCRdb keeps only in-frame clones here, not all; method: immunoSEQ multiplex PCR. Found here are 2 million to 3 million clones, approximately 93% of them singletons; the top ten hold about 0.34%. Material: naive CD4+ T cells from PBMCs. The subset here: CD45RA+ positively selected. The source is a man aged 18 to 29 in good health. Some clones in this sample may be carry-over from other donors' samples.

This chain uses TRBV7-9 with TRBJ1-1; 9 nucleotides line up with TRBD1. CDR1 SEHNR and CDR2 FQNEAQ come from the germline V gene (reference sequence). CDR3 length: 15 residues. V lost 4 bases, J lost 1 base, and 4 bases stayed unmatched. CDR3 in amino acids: CASSSRQGGNTEAFF. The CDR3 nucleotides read TGTGCCAGCAGCTCCCGACAGGGGGGGAACACTGAAGCTTTCTTT.

CDR3 sequence (DNA): TGCAGCGTGGACCAAACCCCGGACGGGCGAGGCGGCTACACCTTC. Its translation is CSVDQTPDGRGGYTF. The V call is TRBV29-1, the J call TRBJ1-2; D call uncertain. Germline CDR1 is SQVTM and CDR2 is ANQGSEA. The CDR3 runs to 15 residues. The V end lost 6 bases, the J end lost 8 bases, and 25 bases lay between the germline ends.

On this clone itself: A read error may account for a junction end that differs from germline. In nucleotides, the CDR3 is TGTGCCAGCAGCTCCCCTCCGGGACAGCAGGACTTC. It codes for CASSSPPGQQDF. The gene calls are TRBV5-6 and TRBJ2-4; 7 bases are shared with TRBD1. Germline V gene lookup returns CDR1 SGHDT and CDR2 YYEEEE. This CDR3 is 12 amino acids long.

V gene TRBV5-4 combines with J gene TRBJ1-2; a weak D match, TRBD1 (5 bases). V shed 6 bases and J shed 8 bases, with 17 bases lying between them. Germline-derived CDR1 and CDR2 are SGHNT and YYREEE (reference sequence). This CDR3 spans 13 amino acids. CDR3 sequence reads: CASTRQSDVGYTF. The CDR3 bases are TGTGCCAGCACCAGACAGAGCGATGTCGGCTACACCTTC.

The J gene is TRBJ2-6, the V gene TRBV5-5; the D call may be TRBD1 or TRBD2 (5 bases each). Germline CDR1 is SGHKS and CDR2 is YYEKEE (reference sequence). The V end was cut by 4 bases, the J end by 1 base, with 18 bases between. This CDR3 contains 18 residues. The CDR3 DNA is TGTGCCAGCAGCAGCCGGGACGTTCAGCTTTCTGGGGCCAACGTCCTGACTTTC. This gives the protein CASSSRDVQLSGANVLTF.

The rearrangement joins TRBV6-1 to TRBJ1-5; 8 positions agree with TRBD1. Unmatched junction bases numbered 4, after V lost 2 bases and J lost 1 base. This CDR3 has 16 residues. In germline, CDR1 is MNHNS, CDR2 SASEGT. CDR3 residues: CASSELRTGSNQPQHF. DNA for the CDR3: TGTGCCAGCAGTGAACTCCGGACAGGGAGCAATCAGCCCCAGCATTTT.

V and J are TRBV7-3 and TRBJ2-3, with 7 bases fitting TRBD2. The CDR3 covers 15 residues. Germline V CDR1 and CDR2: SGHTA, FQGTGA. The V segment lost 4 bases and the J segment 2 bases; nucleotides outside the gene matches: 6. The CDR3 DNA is TGTGCCAGCAGCTGGGCCGGGACTACCACAGATACGCAGTATTTT. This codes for CASSWAGTTTDTQYF. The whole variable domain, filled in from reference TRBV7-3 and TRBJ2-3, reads GAGVSQTPSNKVTEKGKYVELRCDPISGHTALYWYRQSLGQGPEFLIYFQGTGAADDSGLPNDRFFAVRPEGSVSTLKIQRTERGDSAVYLCASSWAGTTTDTQYFGPGTRLTVL.

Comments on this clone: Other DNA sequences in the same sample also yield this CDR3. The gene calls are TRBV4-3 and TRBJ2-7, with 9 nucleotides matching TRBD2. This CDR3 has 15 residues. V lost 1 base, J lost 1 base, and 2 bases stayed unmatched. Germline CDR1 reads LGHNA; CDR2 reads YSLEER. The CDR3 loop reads CASSQGLAGSYEQYF. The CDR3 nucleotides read TGCGCCAGCAGCCAAGGGCTAGCGGGGTCCTACGAGCAGTACTTC.

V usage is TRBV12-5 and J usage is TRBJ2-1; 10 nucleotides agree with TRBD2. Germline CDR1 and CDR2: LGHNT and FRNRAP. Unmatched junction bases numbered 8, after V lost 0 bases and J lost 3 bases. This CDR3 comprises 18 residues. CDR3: CASGLVPTSGANYNEQFF. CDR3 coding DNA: TGTGCTAGTGGTTTGGTCCCCACTAGCGGGGCCAACTACAATGAGCAGTTCTTC.

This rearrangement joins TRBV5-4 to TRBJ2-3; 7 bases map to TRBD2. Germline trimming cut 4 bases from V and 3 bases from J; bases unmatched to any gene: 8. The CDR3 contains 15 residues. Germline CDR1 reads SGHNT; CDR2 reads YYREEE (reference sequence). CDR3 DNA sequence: TGTGCCAGCAGCCTCGAACTAGCGCGTACAGATACGCAGTATTTT. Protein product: CASSLELARTDTQYF. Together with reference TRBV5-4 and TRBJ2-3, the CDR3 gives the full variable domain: ETGVTQSPTHLIKTRGQQVTLRCSSQSGHNTVSWYQQALGQGPQFIFQYYREEENGRGNFPPRFSGLQFPNYSSELNVNALELDDSALYLCASSLELARTDTQYFGPGTRLTVL.

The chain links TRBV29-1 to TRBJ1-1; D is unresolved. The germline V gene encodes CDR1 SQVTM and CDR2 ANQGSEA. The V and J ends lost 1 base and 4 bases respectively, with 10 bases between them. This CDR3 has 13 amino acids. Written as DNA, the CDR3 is TGCAGCGTTGAAGGGAGAGTCTTCACTGAAGCTTTCTTT. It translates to CSVEGRVFTEAFF.

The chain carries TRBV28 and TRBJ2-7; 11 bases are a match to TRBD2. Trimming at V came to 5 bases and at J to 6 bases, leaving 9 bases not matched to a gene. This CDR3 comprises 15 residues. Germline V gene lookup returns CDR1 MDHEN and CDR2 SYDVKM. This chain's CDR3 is CASSTRLAGLGEQYF. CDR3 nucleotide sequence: TGTGCCAGCAGTACCAGACTAGCGGGATTGGGCGAGCAGTACTTC.

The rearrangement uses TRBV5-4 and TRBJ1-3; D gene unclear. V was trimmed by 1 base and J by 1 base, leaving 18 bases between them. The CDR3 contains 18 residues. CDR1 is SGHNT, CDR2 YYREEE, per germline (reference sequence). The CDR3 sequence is CASSLRGNPGGSGNTIYF. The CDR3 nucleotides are TGTGCCAGCAGCTTGCGAGGGAACCCGGGAGGTTCTGGAAACACCATATATTTT.

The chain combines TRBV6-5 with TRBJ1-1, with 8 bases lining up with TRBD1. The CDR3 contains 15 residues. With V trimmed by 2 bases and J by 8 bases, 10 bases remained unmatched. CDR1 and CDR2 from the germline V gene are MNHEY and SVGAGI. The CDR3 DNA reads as TGTGCCAGCAGTTACGCCGGCAGGGGGCTCTGGGAAGCTTTCTTT. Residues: CASSYAGRGLWEAFF.

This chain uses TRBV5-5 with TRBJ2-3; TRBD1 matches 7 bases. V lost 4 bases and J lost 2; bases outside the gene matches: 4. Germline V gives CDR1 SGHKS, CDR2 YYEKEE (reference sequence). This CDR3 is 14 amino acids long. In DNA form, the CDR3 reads TGTGCCAGCAGCCGGACAGGCATCACAGATACGCAGTATTTT. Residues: CASSRTGITDTQYF.

Here the CDR3 DNA reads TGCGCCAGCAGCCAAGACAGGGGCGCCGTACAAGAGACCCAGTACTTC. It encodes CASSQDRGAVQETQYF. The chain employs TRBV4-1 and TRBJ2-5; tentative D call: TRBD1 (6 bases). The CDR3 has 16 amino acids. In germline, CDR1 is MGHRA, CDR2 YSYEKL. Trimming took off 0 bases at V and 2 bases at J, with 13 bases between the two ends.

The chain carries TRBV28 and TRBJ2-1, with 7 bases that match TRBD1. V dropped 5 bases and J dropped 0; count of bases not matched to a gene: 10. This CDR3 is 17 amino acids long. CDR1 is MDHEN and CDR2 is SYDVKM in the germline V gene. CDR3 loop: CASSPPGQASSYNEQFF. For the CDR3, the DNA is TGTGCCAGCAGTCCCCCCGGACAGGCCAGCTCCTACAATGAGCAGTTCTTC.

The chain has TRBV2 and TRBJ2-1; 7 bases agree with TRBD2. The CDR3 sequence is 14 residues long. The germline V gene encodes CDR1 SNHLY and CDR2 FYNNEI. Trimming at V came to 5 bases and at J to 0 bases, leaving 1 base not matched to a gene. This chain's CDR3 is CASSRTSSYNEQFF. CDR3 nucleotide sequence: TGTGCCAGCAGTCGGACTAGCTCCTACAATGAGCAGTTCTTC. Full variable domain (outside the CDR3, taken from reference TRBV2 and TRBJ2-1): EPEVTQTPSHQVTQMGQEVILRCVPISNHLYFYWYRQILGQKVEFLVSFYNNEISEKSEIFDDQFSVERPDGSNFTLKIRSTKLEDSAMYFCASSRTSSYNEQFFGPGTRLTVL.

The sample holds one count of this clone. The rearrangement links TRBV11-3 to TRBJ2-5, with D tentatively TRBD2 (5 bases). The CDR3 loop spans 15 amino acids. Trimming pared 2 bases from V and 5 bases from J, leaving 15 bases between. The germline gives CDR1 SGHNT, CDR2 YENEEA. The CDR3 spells CASSLYPGIFETQYF. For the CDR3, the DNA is TGTGCCAGCAGCTTATACCCGGGAATCTTCGAGACCCAGTACTTC. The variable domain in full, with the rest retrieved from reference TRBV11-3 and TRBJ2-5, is EAGVVQSPRYKIIEKKQPVAFWCNPISGHNTLYWYLQNLGQGPELLIRYENEEAVDDSQLPKDRFSAERLKGVDSTLKIQPAELGDSAVYLCASSLYPGIFETQYFGPGTRLLVL.